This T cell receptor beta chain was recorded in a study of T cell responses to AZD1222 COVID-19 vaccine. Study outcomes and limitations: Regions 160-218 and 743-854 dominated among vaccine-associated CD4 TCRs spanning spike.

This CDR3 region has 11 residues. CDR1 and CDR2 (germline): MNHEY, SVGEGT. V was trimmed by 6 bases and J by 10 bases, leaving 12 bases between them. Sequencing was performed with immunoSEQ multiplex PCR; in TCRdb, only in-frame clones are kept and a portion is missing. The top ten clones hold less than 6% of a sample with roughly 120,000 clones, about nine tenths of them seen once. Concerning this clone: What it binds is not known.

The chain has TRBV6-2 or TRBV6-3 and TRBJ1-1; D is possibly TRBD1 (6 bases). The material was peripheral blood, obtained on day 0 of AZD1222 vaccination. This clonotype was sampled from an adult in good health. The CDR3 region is CASSQDSRAFF. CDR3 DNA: TGTGCCAGCAGCCAGGACAGCAGAGCTTTCTTT.